This entry is about one T cell receptor beta chain. No antigen is known for it. CDR3 length: 15 residues. The germline gives CDR1 MDHEN, CDR2 SYDVKM. J lost 0 bases, V lost 6 bases, and 4 bases had no gene match. Each patient's relapse followed autologous stem cell transplantation, and brentuximab vedotin exposure varied. The sample is drawn from a study of PD-1 blockade in classical Hodgkin lymphoma. Study-wide results and caveats: As was reported, newly diagnosed patients showed lower baseline TCR diversity than healthy donors did. Exclusion was applied to patients who started nivolumab under 1 year after ASCT.

The assay was immunoSEQ multiplex PCR, and TCRdb's table has in-frame clones only and misses some. In the table there are 10,000 to 12,000 clones, approximately 81% of which are singletons. The source material was peripheral blood mononuclear cells (PBMCs), sampled at baseline. This receptor was taken from a human donor with classical Hodgkin lymphoma. The chain carries TRBV28 and TRBJ1-3; 8 bases map to TRBD1. CDR3 sequence: CASRSDRVSGNTIYF. The CDR3, as DNA: TGTGCCAGCAGATCGGACAGGGTCTCTGGAAACACCATATATTTT.